This TCR beta chain was sequenced in a study of T cell repertoires in aging, cancer and after chemotherapy. Background on the study: The full dataset contained roughly 9 million TCR reads.

Amplification of TCR beta used genomic DNA extracted from peripheral blood. Findings and limits, study-wide: Age-matched healthy donors had significantly more diverse, less clonal blood TCR repertoires than untreated cancer patients. In each cancer cohort, median generation probability increased across chemotherapy, suggesting thymic output rebounded. Healthy donors lost TCR diversity with age mainly through richness, cancer patients through richness and evenness.

The V gene lost 2 bases and the J gene lost 3 bases, with 4 bases spanning the gap. The V gene's germline CDR1 is MRHNA and CDR2 SNTAGT. The length of the CDR3 is 13 residues. In the case of this clonotype: Its antigen is not known.

Rearranged V-D-J TRB sequences were amplified with a mixed TRB-A/B primer pool. TCRdb re-analysed the multiplex PCR reads in MiXCR, keeping a single row per CDR3 protein. The profile shows roughly 3,500 distinct CDR3 sequences, 25% to 30% of them singletons. V is TRBV6-4 and J is TRBJ2-2; D is undetermined. The sequencing sample was made of blood. The sequence came from a human donor with a solid tumor. The CDR3 DNA is TGTGCCAGCAGTGACACGGACACCGGGGAGCTGTTTTTT. Translated: CASSDTDTGELFF.